Following are 28 T cell receptor beta chains from one sample sequenced in a study of Graves' ophthalmopathy and Graves' hyperthyroidism (dated by TCRdb to the late 2010s). Sequenced on an Illumina HiSeq 2000. For repertoire sequencing, TCR beta CDR3 regions were amplified from RNA transcripts. The first round was an RT-PCR using HTBI primers with the Qiagen OneStep RT-PCR kit, and this first round was followed by a second-round multiplex PCR, then size selection and purification. TCRdb redid the processing of the public reads, applying fastp at Q25 and MiXCR, and retained in-frame beta chains. When rows share a CDR3 protein, they turn into one entry using the most common DNA and genes. The sample table lists 450,000 or so distinct CDR3 sequences, 14% of them with a count of one. The ten largest clones represent around 9.8% of the sample. The sequencing input was blood. The origin of the receptors is a woman in her 30s with Graves' ophthalmopathy. Donor details come from another sample of the same person, matched by shared clones.

This sequence joins TRBV9 and TRBJ2-6, with D possibly being TRBD1 (6 bases). In germline, CDR1 is SGDLS, CDR2 YYNGEE. V dropped 0 bases and J dropped 0 bases, with 16 bases sitting between them. The CDR3 sequence is 19 residues long. The CDR3 bases are TGTGCCAGCAGCGTAGCCCCGACAGGAATGGGCTCTGGGGCCAACGTCCTGACTTTC. It translates to CASSVAPTGMGSGANVLTF.

Many counts were recorded for this clonotype. V is TRBV20-1 and J is TRBJ2-5, with a possible D match to TRBD1 (6 bases). Trimming shortened V by 5 bases and J by 1 base, and 11 bases separated the two germline ends. There are 13 residues in the CDR3. The germline V gene has CDR1 DFQATT and CDR2 SNEGSKA (reference sequence). CDR3 nucleotide sequence: TGCAGTGCTCCGGACAGAGCCCAAGAGACCCAGTACTTC. The encoded protein is CSAPDRAQETQYF.

On this clonotype itself: This clone may be a read error of a much larger clone one base away. Without the conserved terminal phenylalanine or tryptophan, this CDR3 likely stems from a read error. V and J are TRBV6-1 and TRBJ2-7; D uncertain. Germline CDR1 MNHNS, CDR2 SASEGT. The CDR3 length is 14 residues. The ends were cut back, 0 bases at V and 3 bases at J, with 9 bases in the middle. The CDR3 coding sequence is TGTGCCAGCAGTGAAGCGGTCCCATACTACGAGCAGTACTTG. Encoded protein: CASSEAVPYYEQYL.

This clonotype appeared many times. The chain carries TRBV6-1 and TRBJ2-5; D is ambiguous. The V gene's germline CDR1 is MNHNS and CDR2 SASEGT. The V gene lost 4 bases and the J gene lost 2 bases, with 8 bases spanning the gap. CDR3 size: 13 residues. The chain's CDR3 is CASSGFNQETQYF. Written as DNA, the CDR3 is TGTGCCAGCAGTGGATTCAATCAAGAGACCCAGTACTTC.

This clonotype was counted many times. This chain joins TRBV24-1 and TRBJ1-5, with D tentatively TRBD1 (5 bases). CDR3 size: 14 residues. Germline CDR1 reads KGHDR; CDR2 reads SFDVKD. Trimming cost V 4 bases and J 3 bases, with 9 bases left between them. The CDR3 loop is CATSERGSNQPQHF. CDR3 DNA: TGTGCCACCAGTGAGCGGGGGTCCAATCAGCCCCAGCATTTT.

The table lists this clonotype with many counts. The chain is built from TRBV19 and TRBJ2-6; D is unresolved. The CDR3 spans 12 residues. In germline, CDR1 is LNHDA, CDR2 SQIVND (reference sequence). V was cut by 4 bases and J by 2 bases, with 0 bases left in between. The CDR3 loop reads CASSTGANVLTF. CDR3 coding DNA: TGTGCCAGTAGTACTGGGGCCAACGTCCTGACTTTC.

This clonotype was seen a few times. At one end the junction does not follow the germline gene, possibly because of a read error. The chain uses TRBV27 and TRBJ2-5; 9 positions agree with TRBD1. CDR1 MNHEY and CDR2 SMNVEV come from the germline V gene (reference sequence). CDR3 length: 12 amino acids. Here the CDR3 reads CASRDREETQHF. The CDR3 coding sequence is TGTGCCAGCCGGGACAGGGAAGAGACCCAGCACTTC.

The table lists this clonotype with many counts. V gene TRBV15 combines with J gene TRBJ1-6; 12 bases fit TRBD1. V gave up 3 bases and J gave up 7 bases; unmatched junction bases: 13. Germline V lookup: CDR1 LNHNV, CDR2 YYDKDF (reference sequence). This CDR3 contains 19 residues. DNA of the CDR3: TGTGCCACCAGCAGCGCAGGGACAGGGGGCTCCGTTAGGAATTCACCCCTCCACTTT. Translating it yields CATSSAGTGGSVRNSPLHF.

The sample holds a few counts of this clonotype. The chain carries TRBV20-1 and TRBJ1-1; 9 bases match TRBD1. Germline V gives CDR1 DFQATT, CDR2 SNEGSKA (reference sequence). J gave up 0 bases and V 0 bases, and 14 bases lay outside the gene matches. CDR3 length equals 19 residues. CDR3 sequence: CSARDRTGDSYNMNTEAFF. CDR3 sequence (DNA): TGCAGTGCTAGAGATCGGACAGGGGACTCCTATAACATGAACACTGAAGCTTTCTTT.

In its sample, this clonotype was seen many times. With a much larger clone just one base away, this may be a read error. The chain is built from TRBV5-1 and TRBJ2-5; the D is unclear. The germline V gene has CDR1 SGHRS and CDR2 YFSETQ. CDR3 length: 15 residues. V was shortened by 2 bases and J by 0 bases, with 11 bases between the two germline ends. CDR3 sequence reads: CASSLRTLYQETQYF. The CDR3 DNA reads TGCGCCAGCAGCTTACGAACCCTGTACCAAGAGACCCAGTACTTC. The variable domain in full, with the rest retrieved from reference TRBV5-1 and TRBJ2-5, is KAGVTQTPRYLIKTRGQQVTLSCSPISGHRSVSWYQQTPGQGLQFLFEYFSETQRNKGNFPGRFSGRQFSNSRSEMNVSTLELGDSALYLCASSLRTLYQETQYFGPGTRLLVL.

The table lists this clonotype with many counts. The chain carries TRBV28 and TRBJ1-1; D unclear. CDR1 and CDR2 from the germline V gene are MDHEN and SYDVKM. The CDR3 spans 12 residues. The V end was cut by 6 bases, the J end by 5 bases, with 10 bases between. The CDR3 here is CASSPSLTEAFF. As DNA, the CDR3 is TGTGCCAGCAGCCCCTCGCTGACTGAAGCTTTCTTT.

This clonotype has at least ten counts. V is TRBV28 and J is TRBJ2-7; maybe TRBD2 (5 bases). Per the germline V gene, CDR1 is MDHEN and CDR2 is SYDVKM. This CDR3 is 13 amino acids long. Trimming removed 7 bases from V and 4 bases from J, with 14 bases in between. Written as DNA, the CDR3 is TGTGCCAGCATAGGGCTAGCTCAATACGAGCAGTACTTC. Amino acid sequence: CASIGLAQYEQYF.

The chain uses TRBV3-1 and TRBJ2-2; D not certain. Trimming pared 5 bases from V and 0 bases from J, leaving 10 bases between. Germline values: CDR1 LGHDT, CDR2 YNNKEL (reference sequence). This CDR3 region has 15 residues. Here the CDR3 DNA reads TGTGCCAGCAGCGCTGGCAACGCGAACACCGGGGAGCTGTTTTTT. It encodes CASSAGNANTGELFF.

The V and J genes are TRBV19 and TRBJ2-7, with 13 nucleotides matching TRBD2. Germline V CDR1 and CDR2: LNHDA, SQIVND (reference sequence). CDR3 length: 16 residues. The ends lost 3 bases at V and 7 bases at J; junction bases unmatched: 9. The chain's CDR3 is CASSITSGRAQREQYF. The CDR3 bases are TGTGCCAGTAGTATTACTAGCGGGAGGGCGCAGCGGGAGCAGTACTTC.

The chain has TRBV3-1 and TRBJ1-1; D perhaps matches TRBD1 (6 bases). Germline loops: CDR1 LGHDT, CDR2 YNNKEL (reference sequence). The V end was cut by 4 bases, the J end by 0 bases, with 9 bases between. The CDR3 spans 14 residues. The CDR3: CASSRTALNTEAFF. The CDR3 DNA is TGTGCCAGCAGCCGGACAGCTTTGAACACTGAAGCTTTCTTT. Full variable domain (rest looked up from reference TRBV3-1 and TRBJ1-1): DTAVSQTPKYLVTQMGNDKSIKCEQNLGHDTMYWYKQDSKKFLKIMFSYNNKELIINETVPNRFSPKSPDKAHLNLHINSLELGDSAVYFCASSRTALNTEAFFGQGTRLTVV.

Remarks on this clonotype: At one of its ends the junction is not consistent with the germline gene, which may arise from a read error. This chain joins TRBV27 and TRBJ1-1; the match to TRBD1 covers 8 bases. CDR1 MNHEY and CDR2 SMNVEV come from the germline V gene (reference sequence). The CDR3 is 13 amino acids. CDR3 residues: CTSSTGENTEAFF. For the CDR3, the DNA is TGTACCAGCTCGACAGGGGAGAACACTGAAGCTTTCTTT.

The gene calls are TRBV7-2 and TRBJ2-2; 7 bases map to TRBD2. The CDR3 covers 15 residues. Germline V gene sequence: CDR1 SGHTA, CDR2 FQGNSA. With 5 bases clipped from V and 6 bases from J, the junction kept 9 bases outside the gene matches. For the CDR3, the DNA is TGTGCCAGCAGCAGTCCAGCTAGCGGCCCCGGGGAGCTGTTTTTT. This gives the protein CASSSPASGPGELFF. Looking up the rest from reference TRBV7-2 and TRBJ2-2 gives the full variable domain: GAGVSQSPSNKVTEKGKDVELRCDPISGHTALYWYRQSLGQGLEFLIYFQGNSAPDKSGLPSDRFSAERTGGSVSTLTIQRTQQEDSAVYLCASSSPASGPGELFFGEGSRLTVL.

In its sample, this clonotype was seen many times. CDR3 nucleotides: TGCAGCGTTATCTCCCCTGACAGGGTAAAGAAGTTTGGCGCCTACGAGCAGTACTTC. Amino acid sequence: CSVISPDRVKKFGAYEQYF. V and J are TRBV29-1 and TRBJ2-7, with 7 bases identical to TRBD1. There are 19 residues in the CDR3. V was pared by 5 bases and J by 2 bases, with 24 bases of the junction left unmatched. From germline, CDR1 is SQVTM and CDR2 ANQGSEA.

This clonotype was counted many times. The chain employs TRBV28 and TRBJ2-7; possibly TRBD1 or TRBD2 for D (5 bases each). There are 14 residues in the CDR3. V was cut by 5 bases and J by 4 bases, with 15 bases left in between. Germline V lookup: CDR1 MDHEN, CDR2 SYDVKM. The CDR3 region has the DNA TGTGCCAGCAGTGGGGCGGGTAGTAGGTACGAGCAGTACTTC. It is translated as CASSGAGSRYEQYF.

Note on this clonotype: A much bigger clone sits one base away, suggesting this may be a read error. The V call is TRBV6-2 or TRBV6-3, the J call TRBJ2-5; 8 positions match TRBD1. Looked up from germline, CDR1 is MNHEY and CDR2 is SVGEGT. The CDR3 runs 14 residues. V lost 7 bases to trimming and J lost 5 bases; unmatched junction nucleotides: 9. CDR3 DNA: TGTGCCAGCAATTTCGGACAGGGTATGGAGACCCAGTACTTC. It specifies CASNFGQGMETQYF.

This clonotype was seen ten or more times. This sequence joins TRBV6-5 and TRBJ1-3; no clear D gene. CDR1 MNHEY and CDR2 SVGAGI come from the germline V gene. The CDR3 has 14 amino acids. Trimming removed 0 bases from V and 8 bases from J, with 11 bases in between. The CDR3 nucleotides read TGTGCCAGCAGTTACTCGGATGCGCGTGACACCATATATTTT. Protein sequence: CASSYSDARDTIYF.

The chain employs TRBV12-3 or TRBV12-4 and TRBJ1-5, with D maybe TRBD1 (5 bases). The CDR3 runs 16 residues. V was cut by 6 bases and J by 0 bases, with 15 bases left in between. The CDR3 sequence is CASSPRGLYSNQPQHF. CDR3 DNA sequence: TGTGCCAGCAGCCCGAGGGGCCTATATAGCAATCAGCCCCAGCATTTT.

The table lists this clonotype with many counts. The V gene is TRBV7-2, the J gene TRBJ1-1; D may be TRBD1 (5 bases). The germline V gene encodes CDR1 SGHTA and CDR2 FQGNSA. Deletions cut 5 bases from V and 3 bases from J, with 16 bases between. The CDR3 contains 15 residues. This CDR3 reads CASSGQPGRYTEAFF. CDR3 coding DNA: TGTGCCAGCAGCGGCCAGCCAGGGCGGTACACTGAAGCTTTCTTT.

This clonotype was seen many times. The rearrangement joins TRBV6-5 to TRBJ2-5, with 11 positions matching TRBD2. CDR3 length: 15 residues. Germline CDR1 and CDR2: MNHEY and SVGAGI. Germline trimming cut 0 bases from V and 3 bases from J; bases unmatched to any gene: 0. Written as DNA, the CDR3 is TGTGCCAGCAGTTACTCGACTAGCGGGGAAGAGACCCAGTACTTC. Translating it yields CASSYSTSGEETQYF.

This clonotype was observed at least ten times. This sequence joins TRBV4-2 and TRBJ2-7, with 7 nucleotides matching TRBD2. V was clipped by 1 base and J by 5 bases; unmatched bases: 8. Per germline, CDR1 LGHNA and CDR2 YNFKEQ. The CDR3 length is 15 residues. In nucleotides, the CDR3 is TGTGCCAGCAGCCAAGGTTCAGCGGGGTACCACGAGCAGTACTTC. Translated: CASSQGSAGYHEQYF.

This clonotype was recorded many times. The chain couples TRBV6-2 or TRBV6-3 to TRBJ1-1; D remains unclear. V was trimmed by 2 bases and J by 0 bases, leaving 19 bases between them. The CDR3 consists of 18 residues. CDR1 and CDR2 (germline): MNHEY, SVGEGT. This CDR3 is CASSYGVGGRSLNTEAFF. The CDR3 nucleotides read TGTGCCAGCAGTTACGGGGTTGGAGGTAGAAGCCTGAACACTGAAGCTTTCTTT.

This clonotype has a count of ten or more. The junction departs from germline at one end; a sequencing error may be responsible. The chain is built from TRBV7-8 and TRBJ2-4; D possibly corresponds to TRBD2 (5 bases). The CDR3 runs to 14 residues. CDR1 is SGHVS, CDR2 FQNEAQ, per germline. CDR3 region: CASSLGGRKNIQYF. As DNA, the CDR3 is TGTGCCAGCAGTTTAGGAGGCCGTAAAAACATTCAGTACTTC.

This clonotype came up many times. The chain is built from TRBV28 and TRBJ2-5; D remains ambiguous. The germline V and J ends were trimmed by 7 bases and 3 bases, with 9 bases remaining between them. The CDR3 is made up of 12 amino acids. Germline V lookup: CDR1 MDHEN, CDR2 SYDVKM. CDR3 sequence reads: CASTRRKETQYF. The CDR3 DNA is TGTGCCAGCACGAGAAGGAAAGAGACCCAGTACTTC.